A single sample gave rise to the 13 T cell receptor beta chains below, sequenced in a study of blood T cell repertoires in COVID-19. The protocol was immunoSEQ multiplex PCR, while the TCRdb copy is restricted to in-frame clones and leaves out a portion. The table shows some 300,000 clones, with about 85% occurring only once. The specimen sequenced was peripheral blood. These receptors originate from a young man with active or convalescent COVID-19.

CDR3: CASSFLGEGQPQHF. CDR3 in DNA: TGTGCCAGCAGTTTTTTAGGGGAGGGACAGCCCCAGCATTTT. The V and J genes are TRBV27 and TRBJ1-5, with TRBD1 as a possible D gene (5 bases). With 3 bases removed from V and 7 bases from J, the gap between germline ends came to 13 bases. Germline V lookup: CDR1 MNHEY, CDR2 SMNVEV (reference sequence). The CDR3 covers 14 residues.

The CDR3 region has the DNA TGTGCCAGCAACTCCGGAGGGCCGAGGACTGAAGCTTTCTTT. Protein sequence: CASNSGGPRTEAFF. The chain employs TRBV6-5 and TRBJ1-1; D is unresolved. Germline CDR1 is MNHEY and CDR2 is SVGAGI. CDR3 length: 14 residues. The V gene lost 7 bases and the J gene lost 5 bases, with 17 bases spanning the gap.

This clone was seen once. The chain is built from TRBV27 and TRBJ1-2; maybe TRBD1 (6 bases). There are 14 residues in the CDR3. Germline V CDR1 and CDR2: MNHEY, SMNVEV (reference sequence). The V gene lost 5 bases and the J gene lost 4 bases, with 14 bases spanning the gap. CDR3 DNA: TGTGCCAGCAGTACACGGACAGAAAGCTATGGCTACACCTTC. Protein: CASSTRTESYGYTF.

In this sample, this clone turned up a few times. This sequence joins TRBV5-1 and TRBJ2-7; TRBD1 matches 9 bases. CDR3 length equals 14 residues. After removal of 3 bases from V and 5 bases from J, the junction contained 6 bases not matched to a gene. The V gene's germline CDR1 is SGHRS and CDR2 YFSETQ. The CDR3 loop reads CASSSNRGRDEQYF. CDR3 in DNA: TGCGCCAGCAGCTCAAACAGGGGGCGCGACGAGCAGTACTTC.

Notes on this clone: The sample carries other DNA sequences with the same CDR3. The chain links TRBV11-3 to TRBJ1-1; D is possibly TRBD1 (5 bases). CDR1 SGHNT and CDR2 YENEEA come from the germline V gene. V lost 2 bases and J lost 1, with 5 bases in between. This CDR3 region has 13 residues. The CDR3 DNA sequence: TGTGCCAGCAGCTTAACAGGGAACACTGAAGCTTTCTTT. Amino acid sequence: CASSLTGNTEAFF.

This clone was recorded once. The V and J genes are TRBV4-3 and TRBJ1-2, with D perhaps TRBD1 (6 bases). The germline V gene has CDR1 LGHNA and CDR2 YSLEER. The CDR3 contains 14 residues. Deletions cut 3 bases from V and 4 bases from J, with 12 bases between. This CDR3 reads CASSHGRGIYGYTF. CDR3 nucleotide sequence: TGCGCCAGCAGCCACGGGAGGGGGATCTATGGCTACACCTTC.

Of note for this clone: One end of the junction varies from germline; a read error may be responsible. This chain links TRBV7-9 with TRBJ2-7; D unresolved. This CDR3 is 12 amino acids long. Germline V lookup: CDR1 SEHNR, CDR2 FQNEAQ (reference sequence). The CDR3 loop reads CASSLVSSEQYF. In DNA, the CDR3 is TGTGCCAGCAGCTTAGTTTCCTCCGAGCAGTACTTC.

J is TRBJ2-5 and V is TRBV12-3 or TRBV12-4; D may be TRBD1 (5 bases). The CDR3 is 13 amino acids. Trimming took 6 bases from V and 4 from J, leaving 12 bases between them. For the CDR3, the DNA is TGTGCCAGCAGCAGGGATGGGCCAGAGACCCAGTACTTC. Its translation is CASSRDGPETQYF.

V is TRBV7-2 and J is TRBJ2-2; unclear D gene. The germline gives CDR1 SGHTA, CDR2 FQGNSA. The V end was cut by 2 bases, the J end by 6 bases, with 4 bases between. The CDR3 length is 12 residues. Written as DNA, the CDR3 is TGTGCCAGCAGCTTAACACCCGGGGAGCTGTTTTTT. Residues: CASSLTPGELFF.

The CDR3 spells CASSLDWADVANTF. DNA for the CDR3: TGTGCCAGCAGCTTAGATTGGGCAGACGTGGCTAACACCTTC. This chain uses TRBV7-9 with TRBJ1-2, with unresolved D. CDR3 length: 14 amino acids. Trimming stripped 1 base from V and 12 bases from J, with 18 bases between. Germline values: CDR1 SEHNR, CDR2 FQNEAQ (reference sequence).

This clone was counted between two and nine times. This chain connects TRBV13 to TRBJ2-7; the match to TRBD1 covers 8 bases. This CDR3 is built from 15 residues. The V gene's germline CDR1 is PRHDT and CDR2 FYEKMQ (reference sequence). After removal of 5 bases from V and 3 bases from J, the junction contained 9 bases not matched to a gene. CDR3 coding DNA: TGTGCCAGCAGCCCCGGGACAGGCCGTCGCTACGAGCAGTACTTC. Its translation is CASSPGTGRRYEQYF.

This chain uses TRBV27 with TRBJ2-1; the match to TRBD1 covers 7 bases. This CDR3 has 15 amino acids. Losses at the gene ends were 6 bases for V and 3 bases for J; bases not matched to a gene: 8. Looked up from germline, CDR1 is MNHEY and CDR2 is SMNVEV (reference sequence). The CDR3 DNA reads TGTGCCAGCAGACAGGGGCTTAACCTCTACAATGAGCAGTTCTTC. It yields the protein CASRQGLNLYNEQFF.

The V and J genes are TRBV16 and TRBJ2-7, with D maybe TRBD2 (7 bases). This CDR3 has 14 residues. Trimming removed 5 bases at V and 6 bases at J, with 17 bases between. Germline CDR1 KGHSY, CDR2 FQNENV. CDR3 DNA: TGTGCCAGCAGCACCCGAGGGGGGGCGAGCGAGCAGTACTTC. It specifies CASSTRGGASEQYF.